A single sample gave rise to the 11 T cell receptor beta chains below, sequenced in a study of OX40 agonist ivuxolimab in advanced cancers. The assay was immunoSEQ multiplex PCR, and TCRdb's table has in-frame clones only and misses some. Among fewer than 65,000 clones listed, approximately 80% were seen once. Material: CD4+ or CD8+ T cells sorted from blood, obtained in a trial of the OX40 agonist ivuxolimab. The receptor set was obtained from an adult with an advanced solid tumor such as melanoma, head and neck, liver or kidney cancer.

The DNA for the CDR3 is TGTGCCAGCAGCCGGGTTTCAGGGATCGGGGGGTACAATGAGCAGTTCTTC. This translates into CASSRVSGIGGYNEQFF. The chain uses TRBV7-3 and TRBJ2-1, with 7 positions matching TRBD2. The CDR3 extends over 17 amino acids. J lost 4 bases, V lost 5 bases, and 14 bases had no gene match. CDR1 is SGHTA, CDR2 FQGTGA, per germline. Based on the CDR3 plus reference TRBV7-3 and TRBJ2-1, the full variable domain is GAGVSQTPSNKVTEKGKYVELRCDPISGHTALYWYRQSLGQGPEFLIYFQGTGAADDSGLPNDRFFAVRPEGSVSTLKIQRTERGDSAVYLCASSRVSGIGGYNEQFFGPGTRLTVL.

The V gene is TRBV5-6, the J gene TRBJ1-4; 9 nucleotides agree with TRBD1. Germline V gives CDR1 SGHDT, CDR2 YYEEEE. V dropped 6 bases and J dropped 3; count of bases not matched to a gene: 6. This CDR3 is 15 amino acids long. The CDR3 loop reads CASTETGGPNEKLFF. In DNA, the CDR3 is TGTGCCAGCACCGAGACAGGGGGTCCTAATGAAAAACTGTTTTTT. Complete variable domain (other parts from reference TRBV5-6 and TRBJ1-4): DAGVTQSPTHLIKTRGQQVTLRCSPKSGHDTVSWYQQALGQGPQFIFQYYEEEERQRGNFPDRFSGHQFPNYSSELNVNALLLGDSALYLCASTETGGPNEKLFFGSGTQLSVL.

J is TRBJ2-7 and V is TRBV7-6; 7 nucleotides align to TRBD2. J gave up 5 bases and V 4 bases, and 17 bases lay outside the gene matches. This CDR3 spans 17 amino acids. Germline CDR1 reads SGHVS; CDR2 reads FNYEAQ. The CDR3 nucleotides read TGTGCCAGCAGCTCCCCAGGATTAGCGGGTATAAGAAACGAGCAGTACTTC. Translation: CASSSPGLAGIRNEQYF.

The rearrangement joins TRBV19 to TRBJ1-2; possible D gene TRBD1, 5 bases. There are 14 residues in the CDR3. Germline loops: CDR1 LNHDA, CDR2 SQIVND (reference sequence). The V end was cut by 5 bases, the J end by 3 bases, with 13 bases between. This CDR3 is CASSPGRGDYGYTF. The CDR3 DNA reads as TGTGCCAGTAGTCCCGGGAGAGGGGACTATGGCTACACCTTC.

V and J are TRBV7-8 and TRBJ1-5; 9 bases agree with TRBD1. Germline loops: CDR1 SGHVS, CDR2 FQNEAQ. CDR3 length: 15 amino acids. Losses at the gene ends were 5 bases for V and 3 bases for J; bases not matched to a gene: 5. The DNA of the CDR3 is TGTGCCAGCAGCCCCGGGACAGGGTACAATCAGCCCCAGCATTTT. Its translation: CASSPGTGYNQPQHF.

The rearrangement links TRBV5-1 to TRBJ2-5; 8 positions match TRBD1. J gave up 1 base and V 4 bases, and 6 bases lay outside the gene matches. CDR3 length: 15 amino acids. Germline values: CDR1 SGHRS, CDR2 YFSETQ. CDR3: CASSHNTGGQETQYF. CDR3 nucleotide sequence: TGCGCCAGCAGCCATAACACAGGGGGCCAAGAGACCCAGTACTTC.

This chain joins TRBV27 and TRBJ2-5, with 8 bases identical to TRBD1. CDR1 and CDR2 from the germline V gene are MNHEY and SMNVEV (reference sequence). V trimming: 3 bases; J trimming: 4 bases; junction bases outside the gene matches: 7. The CDR3 sequence is 15 residues long. The CDR3 loop is CASSFDRGSPETQYF. The CDR3 coding sequence is TGTGCCAGCAGTTTTGACAGGGGCTCTCCAGAGACCCAGTACTTC.

V gene TRBV15 combines with J gene TRBJ1-1; maybe TRBD1 (6 bases). Germline loops: CDR1 LNHNV, CDR2 YYDKDF (reference sequence). Trimming removed 5 bases at V and 4 bases at J, with 11 bases between. This CDR3 has 13 amino acids. This CDR3 is CATSEQGFTEAFF. CDR3 in DNA: TGTGCCACCAGCGAACAGGGATTCACTGAAGCTTTCTTT.

This clone has more than one count but fewer than ten. The gene calls are TRBV18 and TRBJ1-1; weak D call: TRBD1 (6 bases). CDR1 and CDR2 from the germline V gene are KGHSH and LQKENI. V was shortened by 6 bases and J by 0 bases, with 20 bases between the two germline ends. This CDR3 is 17 amino acids long. CDR3 sequence (DNA): TGTGCCAGCTCCGAAGACAGGAGCGTCGGAATGAACACTGAAGCTTTCTTT. This sequence encodes CASSEDRSVGMNTEAFF.

The chain combines TRBV7-9 with TRBJ1-1; D gene ambiguous. The CDR3 loop spans 13 amino acids. The ends were cut back, 3 bases at V and 5 bases at J, with 10 bases in the middle. The V gene's germline CDR1 is SEHNR and CDR2 FQNEAQ (reference sequence). CDR3 protein: CASSFEARTEAFF. CDR3 bases: TGTGCCAGCAGCTTTGAAGCCCGGACTGAAGCTTTCTTT.

The V and J genes are TRBV19 and TRBJ2-1, with 9 bases aligning to TRBD2. The CDR3 length is 18 residues. After removal of 2 bases from V and 8 bases from J, the junction contained 16 bases not matched to a gene. Looked up from germline, CDR1 is LNHDA and CDR2 is SQIVND (reference sequence). The CDR3, as DNA: TGTGCCAGTAGTATAATCGGCGGGAGGGCCATATTAGTATATGAGCAGTTCTTC. Amino acid sequence: CASSIIGGRAILVYEQFF.